Given below is one TCR beta chain in context. Antigen unknown. This may be a read error, as it is one base from a much larger clone. Starting material of 500 to 600 ng total RNA yielded TCR beta cDNA via a constant-region primer. Slightly modified ARM-PCR served as the procedure for the TCR beta libraries. These libraries came from three rounds of nested multiplex PCR. The opening two PCR rounds, about 11 cycles each, paired TRBV1-TRBV30 forward primers with a C-beta reverse primer. TCRdb recomputed calls from the multiplex PCR reads with MiXCR, one row per CDR3 protein. The repertoire has approximately 73,000 distinct CDR3 sequences, more than 60% of them found once; the top ten carry about a quarter. These data originate in a study of tumor-infiltrating lymphocytes in primary liver carcinoma. Study-wide points: Found in all five tumor regions were only about 7-24% of top clones.

The CDR3 has 15 residues. From unsorted bulk tissue weighing about 20-32 mg, DNA and RNA were co-extracted. Resection treated the patients' primary liver carcinoma. The study sampled five separate regions from each tumor. The sequenced material came from liver tumor tissue from sampling region 4. The subset denotes: tumor region T4, right-lateral pole. The rearrangement joins TRBV21-1 to TRBJ2-5; TRBD2 is taken as the D call from the table, unchecked against the DNA. TRBV21-1 is a recognized pseudogene. The sequence came from a man in his forties with primary liver carcinoma and hepatitis B virus infection. CDR3 sequence reads: CASSKGGSGREPQYF. The CDR3 DNA is TGTGCCAGCAGCAAAGGGGGCAGCGGGAGAGAGCCCCAGTACTTC.